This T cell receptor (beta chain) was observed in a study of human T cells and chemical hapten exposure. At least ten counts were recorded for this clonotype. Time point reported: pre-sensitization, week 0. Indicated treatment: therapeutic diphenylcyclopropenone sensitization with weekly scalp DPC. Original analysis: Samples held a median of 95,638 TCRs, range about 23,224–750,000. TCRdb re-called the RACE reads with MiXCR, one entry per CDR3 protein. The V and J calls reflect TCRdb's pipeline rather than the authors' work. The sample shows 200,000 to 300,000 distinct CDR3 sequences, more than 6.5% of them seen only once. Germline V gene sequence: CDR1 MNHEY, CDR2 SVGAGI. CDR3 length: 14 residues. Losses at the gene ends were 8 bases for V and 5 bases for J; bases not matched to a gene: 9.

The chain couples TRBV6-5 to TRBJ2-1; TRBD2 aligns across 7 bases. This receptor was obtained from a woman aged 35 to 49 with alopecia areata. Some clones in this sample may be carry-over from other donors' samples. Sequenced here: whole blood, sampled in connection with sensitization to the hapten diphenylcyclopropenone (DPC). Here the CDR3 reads CASSLPGGHNEQFF. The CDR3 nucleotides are TGTGCCAGCTCCCTCCCGGGAGGACACAATGAGCAGTTCTTC.